The clone carrying this T cell receptor beta chain has only a few counts. What it recognizes is unknown. V was pared by 2 bases and J by 2 bases, with 14 bases between. From germline, CDR1 is SGHVS and CDR2 FQNEAQ. The CDR3 sequence is 16 residues long. In TCRdb, the 5' RACE reads were re-called with MiXCR into one record per CDR3 protein. The profile shows around 600,000 distinct CDR3 sequences, 9% to 15% of them singletons. This sample stems from a study of T cells after yellow fever vaccination. General observations from the study: Primary-vaccination clones mostly resurfaced post-booster (roughly 97% CD4, 85% to 90% CD8).

The sequence was obtained from a man aged 25 to 45 who received the YFV17D yellow fever vaccine. The sequencing used PBMCs, collected on the day of the yellow fever booster vaccination. This chain uses TRBV7-8 with TRBJ2-3; maybe TRBD2 (6 bases). CDR3 residues: CASSLLSGAPTDTQYF. As DNA, the CDR3 is TGTGCCAGCAGCTTACTTAGCGGAGCTCCCACAGATACGCAGTATTTT. Complete variable domain (other parts from reference TRBV7-8 and TRBJ2-3): GAGVSQSPRYKVAKRGQDVALRCDPISGHVSLFWYQQALGQGPEFLTYFQNEAQLDKSGLPSDRFFAERPEGSVSTLKIQRTQQEDSAVYLCASSLLSGAPTDTQYFGPGTRLTVL.